The text below deals with one T cell receptor (beta chain). This clonotype was counted once. This receptor's antigen is unknown. It has no much larger one-base neighbor in the sample; base qualities were not kept. One read offers little support. This sample is drawn from a study of CD8 T cells in Susac syndrome (dated by TCRdb to the late 2010s). For the wider study: Among the Susac syndrome patients who were sequenced, clinically active disease was present in more than 5 and clinical remission was observed in fewer than 10. Repertoire sequencing was used to test whether CD8+ T cell activation and differentiation in Susac syndrome was antigen driven. At blood withdrawal, Susac syndrome patients were therapy-naive, treated with corticosteroids (with IVIg additionally given to some), or treated with IVIg alone.

RNA was extracted using the RNeasy kit, and roughly 0.5 to 1 ug of the RNA was reverse transcribed with random hexamers. The immunoSEQ multiplex PCR assay, covering 54 Vbeta and 13 Jbeta segments, was used to amplify TCR beta CDR3 regions. To correct PCR amplification bias, a synthetic template baseline was used for both primer optimization and computational correction. Per the authors' processing: Only productive sequences were kept, with reads annotated to V, D and J genes according to IMGT and analyzed in immunoSEQ Analyzer. Clonality was computed as one minus Shannon entropy normalized by log2 of the number of productive unique sequences. Public and private clones were assessed among the 100 most prevalent clones of each patient and control. A clone was defined as Susac-specific if it was absent from the healthy and MS cohorts, from some 1,100 published viral clones and from other ImmuneACCESS disease sequences. In-frame beta chains were kept once TCRdb had trimmed the public reads at Q25 with fastp and called clones with MiXCR. CDR3 protein sequences are deduplicated, and each keeps its most common genes and DNA. TCRdb, not the authors, supplied the V and J calls. The sample table contains under 200,000 distinct CDR3 sequences; only one count was recorded for 91% of them. About 0.1% of the sample rests with the top ten.

Measured from the cysteine to the phenylalanine, the CDR3 is 14 residues long. Just CDR3 DNA is preserved here, 42 bases in frame from base 1. Between the V and J ends, shortened by 5 bases and 6 bases respectively, the junction contains 16 bases. Reading the germline V gene gives CDR1 SNHLY and CDR2 FYNNEI. Peripheral blood CD8+ and CD4+ T cells from healthy donors, Susac syndrome patients and multiple sclerosis patients were profiled by high-throughput TCR beta sequencing. The Susac syndrome patients fulfilled recently defined diagnostic criteria for either definite or probable disease. Bulk CD8+ and CD4+ T cells were purified by magnetic negative isolation, whereas CD8+ TEMRA cells were enriched by FACS. Blood was collected in EDTA tubes and processed within 24 hours, with PBMCs isolated through density gradient centrifugation. PBMCs intended for TCR sequencing were cryopreserved in liquid nitrogen and were subsequently thawed in a 37 degrees C water bath. The sorted or isolated CD4+, CD8+ and CD8+ TEMRA cells had a purity of 90% or higher.

The full study reports these points: The number of individuals in the TCR sequencing and HLA analysis was recognized as being relatively small. The CD4+ T cell repertoire of patients with Susac syndrome showed no detectable clonal expansion.

The sequence derives from a human donor with Susac syndrome. This chain is built from TRBV2 and TRBJ1-2; tentative D gene TRBD1, with 6 bases matching. Sequencing input: CD4+ T cells from PBMCs. The CDR3 is CASSYRQVGDGYTF. The nucleotide sequence reads TGTGCCAGCAGTTACCGACAGGTCGGGGATGGCTACACCTTC.